This TCR beta chain was sequenced in a study of T-cell reconstitution after alpha-beta-depleted transplantation in children. Study results and caveats: From newly produced T cells came most of the T-cell counts and diversity one year after transplant. Several hundred graft clones that had expanded were reportedly the source of alpha-beta T cells about two months after transplant.

Library preparation (for TCRbeta) was performed with unique molecular identifiers. From the PCR reads, TCRdb called clonotypes with MiXCR, one entry per CDR3 protein. The data show approximately 980,000 distinct CDR3 sequences, about 29% seen once. This CDR3 contains 14 residues. Trimming pared 6 bases from V and 1 base from J, leaving 13 bases between. Germline-derived CDR1 and CDR2 are MNHNS and SASEGT. Notes on this clonotype: Its cognate antigen is unknown.

The starting material was PBMCs, mostly from graft donor cells, obtained 360 days after TCRalphabeta/CD19-depleted stem cell transplant. The chain uses TRBV6-1 and TRBJ2-7, with D possibly matching TRBD2 (5 bases). The TCR originated in a boy in the first two years of life who had a stem cell transplant for SCID, so the T cells may come from the graft donor. CDR3 amino acids: CASRNSDISYEQYF. CDR3 in DNA: TGTGCCAGCAGAAATAGCGATATATCCTACGAGCAGTACTTC.